The 15 T cell receptor beta chains given below trace back to one sample, sequenced in a study of CD8+ T cells in alopecia areata. Treatment meaning: oral pan-JAK inhibitor, 5-10 mg twice daily. Isolated RNA was reverse transcribed into cDNA used as the sequencing template. Method: immunoSEQ multiplex PCR; TCRdb's copy keeps in-frame clones and lacks some. The sample includes 150,000 to 200,000 clones, around 71% of them seen just once. This material consisted of CD4+ T cells sorted from blood, taken at week 4, from a patient treated with tofacitinib. The receptors shown here come from a human donor with alopecia areata.

V and J are TRBV11-2 and TRBJ2-1; the match to TRBD2 covers 10 bases. Germline V CDR1 and CDR2: SGHAT, FQNNGV. With 5 bases clipped from V and 5 bases from J, the junction kept 9 bases outside the gene matches. This CDR3 is built from 16 residues. The CDR3 nucleotides are TGTGCCAGCAGCCGGCGGGAGCGGGGGGGAGACAATGAGCAGTTCTTC. Translating it yields CASSRRERGGDNEQFF.

The rearrangement uses TRBV30 and TRBJ1-1; D may be TRBD1 (5 bases). V was clipped by 3 bases and J by 6 bases, with 5 bases between them. Germline loops: CDR1 GTSNPN, CDR2 SVGIG (reference sequence). CDR3 size: 10 residues. The CDR3 nucleotides are TGTGCCTGGAGCAGGGCTGAAGCTTTCTTT. This translates into CAWSRAEAFF.

This chain uses TRBV9 with TRBJ1-5; D unclear. CDR1 is SGDLS and CDR2 is YYNGEE in the germline V gene. The germline V and J ends were trimmed by 0 bases and 7 bases, with 8 bases remaining between them. This CDR3 spans 13 amino acids. The DNA for the CDR3 is TGTGCCAGCAGCGTAGATGACTTACAGCCCCAGCATTTT. Translated, it gives CASSVDDLQPQHF.

The V call is TRBV29-1, the J call TRBJ1-4, with 7 bases matching TRBD1. This CDR3 has 13 amino acids. The germline gives CDR1 SQVTM, CDR2 ANQGSEA. The junction had 9 bases not matched to a gene; V was cut back by 6 bases and J by 8 bases. The CDR3 DNA reads TGCAGCGTCGGAGGTGGGACAGTGGAAAAACTGTTTTTT. Its translation: CSVGGGTVEKLFF.

The chain combines TRBV14 with TRBJ2-1; a weak D match, TRBD2 (6 bases). Trimming took 0 bases from V and 5 from J, leaving 14 bases between them. Germline V gene lookup returns CDR1 SGHDN and CDR2 FVKESK. There are 16 residues in the CDR3. The CDR3, as DNA: TGTGCCAGCAGCCAAGAGCTCGGTCTAGCGAACAATGAGCAGTTCTTC. As protein: CASSQELGLANNEQFF.

This clone has a handful of counts. The rearrangement joins TRBV30 to TRBJ2-5; no clear D gene. V lost 0 bases and J 4 bases, leaving 9 bases between the germline ends. The CDR3 has 13 amino acids. Germline V gives CDR1 GTSNPN, CDR2 SVGIG (reference sequence). CDR3 in DNA: TGTGCCTGGAGTGTGCCAACCCCAGAGACCCAGTACTTC. Its protein product is CAWSVPTPETQYF.

This chain links TRBV29-1 with TRBJ1-1; perhaps TRBD1 as D (5 bases). Germline CDR1 SQVTM, CDR2 ANQGSEA. This CDR3 contains 13 residues. Trimming took off 6 bases at V and 1 base at J, with 12 bases between the two ends. CDR3 sequence (DNA): TGCAGCGTGACAGTTCTCGCGAACACTGAAGCTTTCTTT. Encoded protein: CSVTVLANTEAFF. The full variable domain, completed using reference TRBV29-1 and TRBJ1-1, is SAVISQKPSRDICQRGTSLTIQCQVDSQVTMMFWYRQQPGQSLTLIATANQGSEATYESGFVIDKFPISRPNLTFSTLTVSNMSPEDSSIYLCSVTVLANTEAFFGQGTRLTVV.

The V and J genes are TRBV29-1 and TRBJ1-2; TRBD1 might be the D (5 bases). The germline V gene has CDR1 SQVTM and CDR2 ANQGSEA. Deletions cut 4 bases from V and 2 bases from J, with 14 bases between. This CDR3 is 14 amino acids long. In DNA, the CDR3 is TGCAGCGTTGGCAGGGTTGATGTAAACTATGGCTACACCTTC. It specifies CSVGRVDVNYGYTF.

This clone showed up just once. This chain connects TRBV29-1 to TRBJ2-2; D ambiguous. The CDR3 spans 14 residues. V lost 4 bases to trimming and J lost 1 base, with 10 bases between them. Germline V lookup: CDR1 SQVTM, CDR2 ANQGSEA. DNA for the CDR3: TGCAGCGTTGGACGGCCGGGGAACACCGGGGAGCTGTTTTTT. The encoded protein is CSVGRPGNTGELFF.

A few counts support this clone. The chain couples TRBV29-1 to TRBJ2-3; tentatively, D is TRBD1 (5 bases). Trimming left V 6 bases short and J 2 bases short, with 15 bases between. Germline assignment: CDR1 SQVTM and CDR2 ANQGSEA. This CDR3 comprises 14 residues. The CDR3 sequence: CSVRTSVLTDTQYF. The CDR3 nucleotides are TGCAGCGTGCGGACATCGGTGCTCACAGATACGCAGTATTTT.

This clone was recorded a few times. The chain carries TRBV6-1 and TRBJ2-1; 8 bases map to TRBD2. The CDR3 has 13 residues. V lost 5 bases to trimming and J lost 7 bases; unmatched junction nucleotides: 4. Germline lookup yields CDR1 MNHNS and CDR2 SASEGT. CDR3 loop: CASSFAGGNEQFF. The CDR3 nucleotides are TGTGCCAGCAGTTTTGCGGGGGGAAATGAGCAGTTCTTC.

This clone was seen once. This chain joins TRBV7-9 and TRBJ1-2; D remains ambiguous. V lost 2 bases and J lost 1, with 11 bases in between. The CDR3 sequence is 15 residues long. Germline CDR1 and CDR2: SEHNR and FQNEAQ (reference sequence). In DNA, the CDR3 is TGTGCCAGCAGCTTAAGACGTACGGATAACTATGGCTACACCTTC. It specifies CASSLRRTDNYGYTF.

This clone was detected a few times. The same CDR3 can be traced to other DNA sequences in this sample. The rearrangement uses TRBV30 and TRBJ1-1; no definite D call. Looked up from germline, CDR1 is GTSNPN and CDR2 is SVGIG (reference sequence). The CDR3 loop spans 13 amino acids. Trimming cost V 0 bases and J 3 bases, with 8 bases left between them. CDR3 loop: CAWSVRGDTEAFF. In DNA, the CDR3 is TGTGCCTGGAGTGTACGCGGAGACACTGAAGCTTTCTTT. Full variable domain (remainder filled in from reference TRBV30 and TRBJ1-1): SQTIHQWPATLVQPVGSPLSLECTVEGTSNPNLYWYRQAAGRGLQLLFYSVGIGQISSEVPQNLSASRPQDRQFILSSKKLLLSDSGFYLCAWSVRGDTEAFFGQGTRLTVV.

This rearrangement joins TRBV29-1 to TRBJ1-4; D might be TRBD1 (6 bases). The CDR3 contains 14 residues. Germline V gives CDR1 SQVTM, CDR2 ANQGSEA. V gave up 6 bases and J gave up 7 bases, with 18 bases separating them. The CDR3, as DNA: TGCAGCGTGATACAGGGAGGCAGGGGTGAAAAACTGTTTTTT. Protein sequence: CSVIQGGRGEKLFF.

V and J are TRBV5-8 and TRBJ2-3, with D maybe TRBD2 (6 bases). Germline V gene sequence: CDR1 SGHTS, CDR2 YDEGEE. Trimming removed 5 bases from V and 10 bases from J, with 14 bases in between. The CDR3 consists of 12 residues. The CDR3 DNA reads TGTGCCAGCAGGGCGTCGGAGGGGCCGCAGTATTTT. It is translated as CASRASEGPQYF.